The clone carrying this T cell receptor beta chain occurred once. The antigen is undetermined. The data derive from a study of STAT3 mutations in large granular lymphocyte leukemia. About the research overall: Among longitudinally sequenced T-LGLL patients, roughly half had canonical activating STAT3 mutations detected. Findings of the study overall: Every T-LGLL patient had at least one immunodominant TCRbeta clonotype. In some patients, a small highly pathogenic clone possibly went undetected.

J gave up 5 bases and V 0 bases, and 7 bases lay outside the gene matches. The germline CDR1 and CDR2 sequences are SGHRS and YFSETQ. The CDR3 has 15 amino acids. Sequenced by immunoSEQ multiplex PCR; TCRdb stores in-frame clones only, minus some. The sample has over a thousand clones, around three quarters seen once. The specimen was peripheral blood mononuclear cells. The chain carries TRBV5-1 and TRBJ2-7, with 8 bases identical to TRBD2. The receptor was derived from a woman between 65 and 79 years old with T-cell large granular lymphocyte leukemia. Some clones in this sample may be carry-over from other donors' samples. The CDR3 sequence is CASSLGRGRSDEQYF. DNA of the CDR3: TGCGCCAGCAGCTTGGGACGCGGGAGGAGCGACGAGCAGTACTTC.